This T cell receptor beta chain was identified during a study of blood T cell repertoires in COVID-19. Overall study: The analysed material was cDNA or gDNA that came from T cells, B-cell-depleted T cells, or PBMCs.

Measured with immunoSEQ multiplex PCR; TCRdb has only the in-frame clones, and not every one. The sample shows approximately 85,000 clones, 87% of them seen only once. Losses at the gene ends were 7 bases for V and 9 bases for J; bases not matched to a gene: 8. The germline gives CDR1 ENHRY, CDR2 SYGVKD. The CDR3 totals 13 residues. This clone has just a few counts. This rearrangement joins TRBV10-3 to TRBJ2-1; 8 bases align to TRBD2. The sequenced material came from peripheral blood. The TCR comes from a woman aged 50 to 65 with active or convalescent COVID-19. In DNA, the CDR3 is TGTGCCATCAACCGGGGACTAGAGGCTGAGCAGTTCTTC. This encodes CAINRGLEAEQFF.